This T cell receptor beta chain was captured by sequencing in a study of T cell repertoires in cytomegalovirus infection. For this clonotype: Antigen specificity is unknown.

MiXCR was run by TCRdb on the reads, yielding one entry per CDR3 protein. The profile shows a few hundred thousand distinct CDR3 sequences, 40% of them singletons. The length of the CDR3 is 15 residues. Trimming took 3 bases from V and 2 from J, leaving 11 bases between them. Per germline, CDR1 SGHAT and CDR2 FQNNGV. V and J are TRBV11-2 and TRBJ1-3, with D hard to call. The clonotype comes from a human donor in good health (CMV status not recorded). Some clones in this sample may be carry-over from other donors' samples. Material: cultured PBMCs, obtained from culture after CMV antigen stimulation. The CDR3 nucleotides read TGTGCCAGCAGCTTGTACAGTGAGACTGGAAACACCATATATTTT. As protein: CASSLYSETGNTIYF.